This T cell receptor beta chain came from a study of cytomegalovirus exposure and HLA in healthy donors. The PCR had 60 Vbeta and 13 Jbeta primers. Clones were sequenced by immunoSEQ multiplex PCR, and TCRdb holds only the in-frame ones, with some missing. The sample holds about 89,000 clones; about 85% are singletons and the top ten take 7% to 8.5%. Details on this clone: Its antigen is unidentified.

Whole-study findings and limits: An analysis done earlier found most TCR beta V segments productive about 87% or about 30% of the time.

This clonotype originated in a man in his forties in good health and CMV-seropositive. Sequencing was done on a sample of PBMCs.

Here the CDR3 DNA reads TGCGCCAGCAGCTTGGGCGTAGGGGATCAGCCCCAGCATTTT. Translation gives CASSLGVGDQPQHF. This rearrangement joins TRBV5-1 to TRBJ1-5; D might be TRBD1 (5 bases). Germline-derived CDR1 and CDR2 are SGHRS and YFSETQ. Trimming removed 0 bases at V and 5 bases at J, with 9 bases between. This CDR3 contains 14 residues.